This T cell receptor (beta chain) was obtained from a study of CD8 T cells in ankylosing spondylitis. For this clonotype: The target antigen is unknown.

Trimming stripped 0 bases from V and 3 bases from J, with 13 bases between. The CDR3 runs 17 residues. Germline values: CDR1 SGHRS, CDR2 YFSETQ. Study results and limitations: Made up of eight highly homologous variants, a TCR beta motif appeared characteristic of ankylosing spondylitis blood. Those disease-linked clones were CD8+; they were also relatively rare in peripheral blood.

Making use of molecular barcodes, quantitative 5'-RACE generated TCR beta libraries. TCRdb re-called the 5' RACE reads with MiXCR, one entry per CDR3 protein. The table has 250,000 to 350,000 distinct CDR3 sequences, around 20% seen once. The TCR sequence derives from a male donor with ankylosing spondylitis or in good health (not recorded which). What was sequenced was blood, either unsorted or a sorted T cell fraction (not recorded which). V is TRBV5-1 and J is TRBJ2-6; D may be TRBD1 (5 bases). The CDR3 bases are TGCGCCAGCAGCTTGGCCAGGGCTAGTGGTGGGGCCAACGTCCTGACTTTC. Translated: CASSLARASGGANVLTF.